This T cell receptor beta chain was sequenced for a study of blood T cells in healthy people across ages. Points from the study as a whole: In these data, TCR beta diversity tracked strongly with naive T cell percentage. Comparison with aged donors showed that long-lived donors had more naive CD4+ cells and higher diversity.

PCR was performed a second time for roughly 7 to 11 cycles using a sample-barcoded 5' primer and a J-beta primer mix. From the 5' RACE reads, TCRdb called clonotypes with MiXCR, one entry per CDR3 protein. Of 1.5 million to 2 million distinct CDR3 sequences listed, around half are singletons. The CDR3 covers 13 residues. Germline CDR1 is MNHEY and CDR2 is SVGAGI. With V trimmed by 0 bases and J by 5 bases, 0 bases remained unmatched. There were healthy Caucasian individuals from Russia, aged about 6 to 100, serving as donors. Worth noting for this clonotype: Its antigen is still unknown.

The receptor was derived from a woman in her forties in good health. The sequenced sample was blood. The V gene is TRBV6-5, the J gene TRBJ2-7, with 8 positions matching TRBD1. CDR3 sequence: CASSYSTGDEQYF. Written as DNA, the CDR3 is TGTGCCAGCAGTTACTCGACAGGGGACGAGCAGTACTTC.